What follows are 15 T cell receptor beta chains derived from one specimen sequenced in a study of blood T cell repertoires in COVID-19. The method was immunoSEQ multiplex PCR; TCRdb's version includes in-frame clones alone and lacks a portion of them. The table records 110,000 to 150,000 clones, roughly 85% of them present only once. Material: peripheral blood. Receptor source: a man between 45 and 60 years old with acute or convalescent COVID-19.

The CDR3 bases are TGTGCCAGCAGCAAAAGGGCCGGGACAGCCTCCTACAATGAGCAGTTCTTC. It encodes CASSKRAGTASYNEQFF. The chain recombines TRBV11-3 with TRBJ2-1; 7 bases line up with TRBD1. From germline, CDR1 is SGHNT and CDR2 YENEEA. The length of the CDR3 is 17 residues. The V and J ends lost 5 bases and 0 bases, in that order; junction bases with no gene match: 10.

The gene calls are TRBV10-3 and TRBJ1-1; D not certain. The CDR3 covers 14 residues. V shed 3 bases and J shed 2 bases, with 10 bases lying between them. CDR1 ENHRY and CDR2 SYGVKD come from the germline V gene. The CDR3 is CAISERITNTEAFF. CDR3 bases: TGTGCCATCAGTGAACGAATCACAAACACTGAAGCTTTCTTT.

V usage is TRBV5-6 and J usage is TRBJ2-7; no reliable D call. V lost 4 bases and J 1 base, leaving 12 bases between the germline ends. Germline V CDR1 and CDR2: SGHDT, YYEEEE. The CDR3 is made up of 14 amino acids. Written as DNA, the CDR3 is TGTGCCAGCAGCACTGGTCCGGGTTCCTACGAGCAGTACTTC. Protein product: CASSTGPGSYEQYF. Supplemented by reference TRBV5-6 and TRBJ2-7, the full variable domain reads DAGVTQSPTHLIKTRGQQVTLRCSPKSGHDTVSWYQQALGQGPQFIFQYYEEEERQRGNFPDRFSGHQFPNYSSELNVNALLLGDSALYLCASSTGPGSYEQYFGPGTRLTVT.

This clone was seen only once. The V gene is TRBV12-5, the J gene TRBJ2-1; 7 bases match TRBD1. Germline loops: CDR1 LGHNT, CDR2 FRNRAP. Losses at the gene ends were 4 bases for V and 0 bases for J; bases not matched to a gene: 12. CDR3 size: 18 residues. CDR3 residues: CASGSSWDSAGSYNEQFF. For the CDR3, the DNA is TGTGCTAGTGGTTCATCATGGGACAGTGCTGGCTCCTACAATGAGCAGTTCTTC. The full variable domain, rest sourced from reference TRBV12-5 and TRBJ2-1, is DARVTQTPRHKVTEMGQEVTMRCQPILGHNTVFWYRQTMMQGLELLAYFRNRAPLDDSGMPKDRFSAEMPDATLATLKIQPSEPRDSAVYFCASGSSWDSAGSYNEQFFGPGTRLTVL.

This clone was detected a few times. The V and J genes are TRBV29-1 and TRBJ2-2, with 8 bases matching TRBD2. This CDR3 is built from 14 residues. The V segment lost 5 bases and the J segment 4 bases; nucleotides outside the gene matches: 6. Germline V CDR1 and CDR2: SQVTM, ANQGSEA. The CDR3: CSVLGTRPTGELFF. CDR3 DNA: TGCAGCGTTCTCGGGACTAGACCCACCGGGGAGCTGTTTTTT.

The chain couples TRBV6-4 to TRBJ1-1, with a weak D call TRBD1 (6 bases). The CDR3 has 18 residues. Germline values: CDR1 MRHNA, CDR2 SNTAGT. Trimming cost V 3 bases and J 1 base, with 21 bases left between them. CDR3 in amino acids: CASSEEPPGGHQNTEAFF. The CDR3 bases are TGTGCCAGCAGTGAGGAACCCCCGGGGGGACATCAGAACACTGAAGCTTTCTTT.

This clone was detected once. The V gene is TRBV3-1 (or the pseudogene TRBV3-2), the J gene TRBJ1-5; no reliable D call. CDR3 length: 14 residues. Germline CDR1 LGHDT, CDR2 YNNKEL (reference sequence). The germline V and J ends were trimmed by 1 base and 0 bases, with 4 bases remaining between them. CDR3 nucleotides: TGTGCCAGCAGCCAAGTCTATAGCAATCAGCCCCAGCATTTT. Translated, it gives CASSQVYSNQPQHF.

The rearrangement links TRBV9 to TRBJ1-2; 10 nucleotides align to TRBD1. Germline CDR1 is SGDLS and CDR2 is YYNGEE. With V trimmed by 3 bases and J by 4 bases, 6 bases remained unmatched. The CDR3 is made up of 15 amino acids. CDR3 DNA: TGTGCCAGCAGCGCGAGCCGGGACAGGGGCTATGGCTACACCTTC. Its protein is CASSASRDRGYGYTF.

This sequence joins TRBV25-1 and TRBJ2-3, with D perhaps TRBD2 (6 bases). Germline-derived CDR1 and CDR2 are MGHDK and SYGVNS. The CDR3 extends over 16 amino acids. V lost 2 bases and J lost 2, with 14 bases in between. The chain's CDR3 is CASSERRALITDTQYF. CDR3 DNA sequence: TGTGCCAGCAGTGAACGGAGGGCCTTAATCACAGATACGCAGTATTTT.

The rearrangement links TRBV19 to TRBJ1-5, with TRBD1 as a possible D gene (6 bases). Trimming removed 6 bases from V and 0 bases from J, with 18 bases in between. The CDR3 is 17 amino acids. Germline CDR1 is LNHDA and CDR2 is SQIVND (reference sequence). The CDR3 nucleotides read TGTGCCAGTAGCTCTACCTGGACAGCAATTAGCAATCAGCCCCAGCATTTT. Translating it yields CASSSTWTAISNQPQHF.

The chain employs TRBV14 and TRBJ2-2; 7 bases map to TRBD1. CDR1 and CDR2 from the germline V gene are SGHDN and FVKESK. This CDR3 is built from 15 residues. Unmatched junction bases numbered 12, after V lost 8 bases and J lost 6 bases. As DNA, the CDR3 is TGTGCCAGCCGACGTCGACAGGGAGTCTCCGGGGAGCTGTTTTTT. This translates into CASRRRQGVSGELFF.

In DNA, the CDR3 is TGTGCCAGCAGTGAAGCTGGGCCGCGATCGCTAGCGGGATTTTACAATGAGCAGTTCTTC. Translated, it gives CASSEAGPRSLAGFYNEQFF. V usage is TRBV6-1 and J usage is TRBJ2-1, with TRBD2 identical over 9 bases. The V gene end was trimmed by 0 bases and the J gene end by 4 bases; junction bases not matched to a gene: 16. The germline gives CDR1 MNHNS, CDR2 SASEGT. This CDR3 comprises 20 residues.

This chain joins TRBV28 and TRBJ2-1; 8 bases align to TRBD1. The ends lost 6 bases at V and 8 bases at J; junction bases unmatched: 0. This CDR3 region has 11 residues. CDR1 is MDHEN, CDR2 SYDVKM, per germline. CDR3 protein: CASRQGDEQFF. In DNA form, the CDR3 reads TGTGCCAGCAGACAGGGGGATGAGCAGTTCTTC.

The chain links TRBV6-6 to TRBJ1-4; the D gene is possibly TRBD1 (5 bases). The CDR3 sequence is 14 residues long. Trimming cost V 2 bases and J 7 bases, with 11 bases left between them. CDR1 and CDR2 from the germline V gene are MNHNY and SVGAGI (reference sequence). The CDR3 DNA follows: TGTGCCAGCAGTTACCCTGCAGGGCGTGAAAAACTGTTTTTT. This encodes CASSYPAGREKLFF.

This clone was observed a few times. This chain uses TRBV7-9 with TRBJ1-2; tentative D call: TRBD1 (5 bases). Trimming removed 1 base from V and 0 bases from J, with 9 bases in between. Germline V gene sequence: CDR1 SEHNR, CDR2 FQNEAQ (reference sequence). The CDR3 has 15 amino acids. The CDR3 region is CASSLGRTSNYGYTF. The CDR3 nucleotides read TGTGCCAGCAGCTTAGGACGGACATCTAACTATGGCTACACCTTC.